This passage covers 9 T cell receptor beta chains from one sample sequenced in a study of beta chain features in type 1 diabetes. Expressed TCRB transcripts were sequenced after all isolated RNA was converted to cDNA. Repertoires were generated with immunoSEQ multiplex PCR, while TCRdb's copy carries only in-frame clones and drops some. Here the sample spans 250,000 to 300,000 clones, around 7.3% being singletons. The specimen was central memory CD4+ T cells from blood. The origin of the receptors is a woman aged 18-29 years in good health.

This clone has more than one count but fewer than ten. The gene calls are TRBV29-1 and TRBJ1-1, with 9 bases aligning to TRBD1. The J segment lost 8 bases and the V segment lost 5 bases, leaving 6 bases of the junction unmatched. This CDR3 has 12 amino acids. Germline V gene data show CDR1 as SQVTM and CDR2 as ANQGSEA. CDR3 in amino acids: CSVYGQGSEAFF. CDR3 in DNA: TGCAGCGTTTACGGACAGGGGTCGGAAGCTTTCTTT.

The CDR3 here is CASSQAANIRETQYF. CDR3 coding DNA: TGCGCCAGCAGCCAAGCAGCGAACATTCGGGAGACCCAGTACTTC. The J gene is TRBJ2-5, the V gene TRBV4-3; D ambiguous. CDR1 is LGHNA and CDR2 is YSLEER in the germline V gene. This CDR3 spans 15 amino acids. V was pared by 1 base and J by 5 bases, with 14 bases between.

The CDR3 here is CATTDSIYEQYF. In DNA form, the CDR3 reads TGTGCCACAACGGACTCAATCTACGAGCAGTACTTC. The rearrangement joins TRBV6-5 to TRBJ2-7; possible D gene TRBD2, 5 bases. This CDR3 contains 12 residues. V lost 10 bases and J 3 bases, leaving 13 bases between the germline ends. Germline values: CDR1 MNHEY, CDR2 SVGAGI.

This clone has a handful of counts. This chain joins TRBV30 and TRBJ1-5; TRBD1 might be the D (5 bases). The V gene's germline CDR1 is GTSNPN and CDR2 SVGIG (reference sequence). The CDR3 sequence is 14 residues long. The germline V and J ends were trimmed by 2 bases and 3 bases, with 11 bases remaining between them. In nucleotides, the CDR3 is TGTGCCTGGAGTCCCGTCAGGGTCAATCAGCCCCAGCATTTT. Translation: CAWSPVRVNQPQHF.

To note about this clone: Other DNA sequences of this sample code for an identical CDR3. V gene TRBV29-1 combines with J gene TRBJ2-3; D remains unclear. In germline, CDR1 is SQVTM, CDR2 ANQGSEA. The CDR3 runs 10 residues. V dropped 6 bases and J dropped 4 bases, with 5 bases sitting between them. The CDR3 loop reads CSVVPDTQYF. The DNA of the CDR3 is TGCAGCGTCGTTCCAGATACGCAGTATTTT.

This clone was seen only a few times. The chain recombines TRBV14 with TRBJ2-1, with TRBD2 identical over 15 bases. CDR1 is SGHDN and CDR2 is FVKESK in the germline V gene. CDR3 size: 19 residues. J was trimmed by 0 bases and V by 3 bases; bases with no gene match: 6. CDR3 loop: CASSHGLAGGKASYNEQFF. The CDR3 DNA is TGTGCCAGCAGCCACGGACTAGCGGGAGGGAAGGCCTCCTACAATGAGCAGTTCTTC.

This rearrangement joins TRBV7-3 to TRBJ2-3; perhaps TRBD1 as D (6 bases). The germline gives CDR1 SGHTA, CDR2 FQGTGA. Trimming shortened V by 5 bases and J by 0 bases, and 12 bases separated the two germline ends. CDR3 length: 15 amino acids. The CDR3 protein is CASSPPGVSTDTQYF. CDR3 DNA: TGTGCCAGCAGCCCGCCAGGGGTGAGCACAGATACGCAGTATTTT.

V usage is TRBV7-9 and J usage is TRBJ2-1; 7 nucleotides line up with TRBD1. The trim removed 8 bases at V and 7 bases at J, leaving 11 bases unmatched. The germline gives CDR1 SEHNR, CDR2 FQNEAQ (reference sequence). The CDR3 runs to 14 residues. CDR3 nucleotide sequence: TGTGCCAGCGGGGACATATACAGGGGAAATGAGCAGTTCTTC. This sequence encodes CASGDIYRGNEQFF.

In its sample, this clone was seen many times. The same CDR3 can be traced to other DNA sequences in this sample. The J gene is TRBJ2-2, the V gene TRBV12-5; the D is unclear. The CDR3 consists of 12 residues. In germline, CDR1 is LGHNT, CDR2 FRNRAP. The V end was cut by 5 bases, the J end by 6 bases, with 7 bases between. DNA of the CDR3: TGTGCTAGTGGTGGCCGGTCCGGGGAGCTGTTTTTT. It translates to CASGGRSGELFF.